These T cell receptor beta chains were read from a single sample in a study of T cell responses to AZD1222 COVID-19 vaccine. The table came from immunoSEQ multiplex PCR; TCRdb's copy has only in-frame clones and leaves some out. Of 150,000 or so clones in the sample, 90% to 95% were seen once. Material: peripheral blood, obtained 28 days after the second AZD1222 dose. Receptors were obtained from an adult who received the AZD1222 COVID-19 vaccine. Each CDR3 is given with its conserved first and last residue. Each record gives: V gene, D gene, J gene, clone size, CDR3 DNA, CDR3 protein. The D gene is left open where the match is weak. Some rows mark clone size as missing; the rest say once, few, many or name a class of expanded clone.

TRBV5-1,.,TRBJ1-1,.,TGCGCCAGCAGACCCTCAGGGGTAGCGGACACTGAAGCTTTCTTT,CASRPSGVADTEAFF
TRBV27,TRBD1,TRBJ1-5,.,TGTGCCAGCAGGGAGGAGGGGACAGGGAATTGGCAGCCCCAGCATTTT,CASREEGTGNWQPQHF
TRBV27,.,TRBJ1-5,.,TGTGCCAGCAGTTTATATGGTACGGACCTCAATCAGCCCCAGCATTTT,CASSLYGTDLNQPQHF
TRBV5-4,.,TRBJ2-7,.,TGTGCCAGCAGCTTGGCCGCGGGGGCCGGCGAGCAGTACTTC,CASSLAAGAGEQYF
TRBV7-3,.,TRBJ1-6,.,TGTGCCAGCAGCTTAGCAGGGAATAATTCACCCCTCCACTTT,CASSLAGNNSPLHF
TRBV3-1/TRBV3-2,.,TRBJ1-3,once,TGTGCCAGCAGCCCCCCCCAGGGTTGGAACACCATATATTTT,CASSPPQGWNTIYF
TRBV28,.,TRBJ1-2,.,TGTGCCAGCAGTTTAGGGGGCCCACGGGGTTATGGCTACACCTTC,CASSLGGPRGYGYTF
TRBV29-1,TRBD2,TRBJ2-3,.,TGCAGCGTTGGGGGGGGGTACGCAGATACGCAGTATTTT,CSVGGGYADTQYF
TRBV7-3,.,TRBJ1-3,.,TGTGCCAGCAGCTTAGAGGGAGCCTCTGGAAACACCATATATTTT,CASSLEGASGNTIYF
TRBV2,.,TRBJ2-1,.,TGTGCCAGCAGTGCGGGGTCCAGGGGCAACAATGAGCAGTTCTTC,CASSAGSRGNNEQFF
TRBV6-2/TRBV6-3,TRBD2,TRBJ2-5,.,TGTGCCAGCAGTCCACGCACTAGCGGGGGGGCCGGAGAGACCCAGTACTTC,CASSPRTSGGAGETQYF
TRBV7-9,TRBD1,TRBJ1-1,.,TGTGCCAGCAGCGAGAGGACAGGCAACACTGAAGCTTTCTTT,CASSERTGNTEAFF
TRBV7-8,TRBD1,TRBJ2-7,.,TGTGCCAGCAGCTTAGAGGGGGCCCGCCGTCGCGAGCAGTACTTC,CASSLEGARRREQYF
TRBV12-3/TRBV12-4,.,TRBJ1-2,once,TGTGCCAGCGGCCGGGTCTTGAACTATGGCTACACCTTC,CASGRVLNYGYTF
TRBV4-1,TRBD1,TRBJ2-7,.,TGCGCCAGCAGGACAGGGGCATCTGCCTCCTACGAGCAGTACTTC,CASRTGASASYEQYF
TRBV9,TRBD2,TRBJ2-3,.,TGTGCCAGCAGCGTACCGGGGGGAGGCACAGATACGCAGTATTTT,CASSVPGGGTDTQYF
TRBV7-9,.,TRBJ2-7,few,TGTGCAGGGGGGGCAGCCCCGGGCTACGAGCAGTACTTC,CAGGAAPGYEQYF
TRBV28,.,TRBJ2-1,.,TGTGCCAGCAGTTTATATCGGGGGAGTGAGCAGTTCTTC,CASSLYRGSEQFF
TRBV3-1/TRBV3-2,TRBD2,TRBJ2-7,.,TGTGCCAGCAGCCAGGGGACTAGCGGGAGTACAGGCTACGAGCAGTACTTC,CASSQGTSGSTGYEQYF
TRBV7-2,.,TRBJ2-6,once,TGTGCCAGCAGACTTTCTGGGGCCAACGTCCTGACTTTC,CASRLSGANVLTF
TRBV3-1/TRBV3-2,TRBD1,TRBJ1-2,few,TGTGCCAGCAGCCTACTTCAGGCGGGACAGGGTATCGGCTACACCTTC,CASSLLQAGQGIGYTF
TRBV19,.,TRBJ2-3,.,TGTGCCAGTAGTATAGCGGGAGCAAGGACAGATACGCAGTATTTT,CASSIAGARTDTQYF
TRBV5-1,TRBD2,TRBJ2-3,.,TGCGCCAGCAGCTTGGGGACTAGCGTGACCACAGATACGCAGTATTTT,CASSLGTSVTTDTQYF
TRBV12-5,TRBD1,TRBJ1-2,.,TGTGCTAGTGGTTTAGGGACAGGGGGCGACGGGGGCTATGGCTACACCTTC,CASGLGTGGDGGYGYTF
TRBV4-1,TRBD1,TRBJ2-7,once,TGCGCCAGCAGCCAAGCACCCGGGACAGTCTACGAGCAGTACTTC,CASSQAPGTVYEQYF
TRBV28,.,TRBJ2-2,once,TGTGCCAGCAGTTTGCGGTCCGGGGAGCTGTTTTTT,CASSLRSGELFF
TRBV7-9,.,TRBJ2-3,.,TGTGCCAGCAGCCCACGGGACTTGGAGCGCACAGATACGCAGTATTTT,CASSPRDLERTDTQYF
TRBV2,.,TRBJ1-5,.,TGTGCCAGCACTAACGGAAGGTTTAATCAGCCCCAGCATTTT,CASTNGRFNQPQHF
TRBV3-1/TRBV3-2,.,TRBJ1-2,.,TGTGCCAGCAGCCAATCGTGGGAGGTCAACTATGGCTACACCTTC,CASSQSWEVNYGYTF
TRBV6-6,.,TRBJ1-6,.,TGTGCCAGCACCTCAGATACAGGGACGGGCAATTCACCCCTCCACTTT,CASTSDTGTGNSPLHF
TRBV25-1,.,TRBJ1-6,.,TGTGCCAGCAGCGGACTTATTAATTCACCCCTCCACTTT,CASSGLINSPLHF
TRBV7-8,TRBD2,TRBJ2-1,.,TGTGCCAGCAGCTTAGCGAGGCCGGGACTAGCGAAGAACAATGAGCAGTTCTTC,CASSLARPGLAKNNEQFF
TRBV14,.,TRBJ2-7,few,TGTGCCAGCAGCCAAGTAAACGGATACGAGCAGTACTTC,CASSQVNGYEQYF
TRBV10-3,TRBD1,TRBJ2-7,.,TGTGCCATCTATCAGGGGGCTGGGTACGAGCAGTACTTC,CAIYQGAGYEQYF
TRBV25-1,.,TRBJ1-5,.,TGTGCCAGCAGAGATAACAGGGAAGATCAGCCCCAGCATTTT,CASRDNREDQPQHF
TRBV7-9,.,TRBJ1-5,few,TGTGCCAGCAGCTTAGAAGGGGGCAATCAGCCCCAGCATTTT,CASSLEGGNQPQHF
TRBV3-1/TRBV3-2,.,TRBJ2-5,.,TGTGCCAGCAGCCAAGTTCGTCAGACCCAGTACTTC,CASSQVRQTQYF
TRBV28,.,TRBJ1-1,.,TGTGCCAGCAGTTACATAACGGGGGGTAGGGGCACTGAAGCTTTCTTT,CASSYITGGRGTEAFF
TRBV29-1,TRBD1,TRBJ2-3,.,TGCAGCGTTCTTGACAGGGGCACAGATACGCAGTATTTT,CSVLDRGTDTQYF
TRBV9,.,TRBJ1-2,.,TGTGCCAGCAGCGTAGCTGTAACAGGGACTTATGGCTACACCTTC,CASSVAVTGTYGYTF
TRBV5-1,.,TRBJ1-2,.,TGCGCCAGCAGCTTGTCACAGGCAGTCTATGGCTACACCTTC,CASSLSQAVYGYTF
TRBV7-9,.,TRBJ2-3,.,TGTGCCAGCAGCTTGGGTAACCGGGACCCAAAAGCAGATACGCAGTATTTT,CASSLGNRDPKADTQYF
TRBV9,TRBD1,TRBJ1-1,.,TGTGCCAGCAGCGCACACGGGACAGGTGAAGCTTTCTTT,CASSAHGTGEAFF
TRBV19,.,TRBJ2-1,.,TGTGCCAGTAGTGTAGGGGGGCTCTCCTACAATGAGCAGTTCTTC,CASSVGGLSYNEQFF
TRBV18,TRBD1,TRBJ1-1,once,TGTGCCAGCTCACCTATTACAGGGGGCAACACTGAAGCTTTCTTT,CASSPITGGNTEAFF
TRBV27,.,TRBJ2-5,.,TGTGCCAGCAGTGGGAGGCAAGAGACCCAGTACTTC,CASSGRQETQYF
TRBV6-5,.,TRBJ1-1,.,TGTGCCAGCAGTCAGACAGGATCCTTGAACACTGAAGCTTTCTTT,CASSQTGSLNTEAFF